Sequencing of this T cell receptor (beta chain) was carried out in a study of cytomegalovirus exposure and HLA in healthy donors. The table lists this clone with a few counts. The CDR3 is 16 amino acids. Germline V gene sequence: CDR1 SGHTS, CDR2 YDEGEE. V shed 4 bases, J shed 3 bases, and the junction held 7 bases outside the gene matches. PCR employed 60 Vbeta and 13 Jbeta primers. Generated by immunoSEQ multiplex PCR, the TCRdb table keeps only in-frame clones and is missing some. This sample has more than 95,000 clones, with 65% to 85% found just once. The sequenced material came from PBMCs. The genes are TRBV5-8 and TRBJ2-3, with 11 bases matching TRBD1. The clonotype comes from a woman aged 70-85 years in good health and CMV-seropositive. The CDR3 nucleotides read TGTGCCAGCAGCCCCGGGACAGGGGGGTTGACAGATACGCAGTATTTT. This gives the protein CASSPGTGGLTDTQYF.